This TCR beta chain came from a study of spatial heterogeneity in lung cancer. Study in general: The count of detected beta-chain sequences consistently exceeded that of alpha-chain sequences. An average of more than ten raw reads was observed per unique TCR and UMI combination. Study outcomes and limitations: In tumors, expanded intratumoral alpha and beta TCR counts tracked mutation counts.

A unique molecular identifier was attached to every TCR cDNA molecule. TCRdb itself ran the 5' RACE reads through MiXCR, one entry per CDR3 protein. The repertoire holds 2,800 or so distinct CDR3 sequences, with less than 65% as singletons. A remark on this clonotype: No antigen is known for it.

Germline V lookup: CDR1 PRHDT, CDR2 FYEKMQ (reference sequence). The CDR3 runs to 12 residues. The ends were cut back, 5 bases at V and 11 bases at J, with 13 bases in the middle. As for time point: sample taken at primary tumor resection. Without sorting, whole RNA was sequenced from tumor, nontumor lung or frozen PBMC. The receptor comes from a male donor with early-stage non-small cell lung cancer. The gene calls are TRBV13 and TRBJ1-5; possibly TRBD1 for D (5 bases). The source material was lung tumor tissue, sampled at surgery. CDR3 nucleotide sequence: TGTGCCAGCAGCGCCCAGGGCTCAGCCCAGCATTTT. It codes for CASSAQGSAQHF.